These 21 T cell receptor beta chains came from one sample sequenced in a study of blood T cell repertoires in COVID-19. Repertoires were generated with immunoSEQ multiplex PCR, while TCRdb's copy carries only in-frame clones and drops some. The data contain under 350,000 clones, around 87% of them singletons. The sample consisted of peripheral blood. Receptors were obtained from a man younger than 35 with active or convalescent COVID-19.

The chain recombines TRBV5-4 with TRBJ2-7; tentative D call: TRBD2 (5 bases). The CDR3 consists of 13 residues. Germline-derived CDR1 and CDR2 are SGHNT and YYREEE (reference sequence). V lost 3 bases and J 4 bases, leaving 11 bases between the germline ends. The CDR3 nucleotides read TGTGCCAGCAGCTGGGGTACTAGTTACGAGCAGTACTTC. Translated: CASSWGTSYEQYF. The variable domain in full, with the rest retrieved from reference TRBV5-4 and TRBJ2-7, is ETGVTQSPTHLIKTRGQQVTLRCSSQSGHNTVSWYQQALGQGPQFIFQYYREEENGRGNFPPRFSGLQFPNYSSELNVNALELDDSALYLCASSWGTSYEQYFGPGTRLTVT.

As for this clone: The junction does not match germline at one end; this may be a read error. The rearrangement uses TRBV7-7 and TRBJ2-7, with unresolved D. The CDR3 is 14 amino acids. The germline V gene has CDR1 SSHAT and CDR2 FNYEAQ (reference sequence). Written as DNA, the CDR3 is TGTGCTAGCAGCCCCAGTCTGGTGGCCTACGAGCAGTACTTC. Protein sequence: CASSPSLVAYEQYF. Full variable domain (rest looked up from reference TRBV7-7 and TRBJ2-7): GAGVSQSPRYKVTKRGQDVTLRCDPISSHATLYWYQQALGQGPEFLTYFNYEAQPDKSGLPSDRFSAERPEGSISTLTIQRTEQRDSAMYRCASSPSLVAYEQYFGPGTRLTVT.

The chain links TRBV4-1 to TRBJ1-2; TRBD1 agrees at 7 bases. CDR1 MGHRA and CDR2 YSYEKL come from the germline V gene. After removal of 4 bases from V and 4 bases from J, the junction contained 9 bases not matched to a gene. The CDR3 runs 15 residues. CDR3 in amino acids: CASSPGQGQSYGYTF. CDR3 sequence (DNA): TGCGCCAGCAGCCCTGGCCAGGGACAGTCCTATGGCTACACCTTC.

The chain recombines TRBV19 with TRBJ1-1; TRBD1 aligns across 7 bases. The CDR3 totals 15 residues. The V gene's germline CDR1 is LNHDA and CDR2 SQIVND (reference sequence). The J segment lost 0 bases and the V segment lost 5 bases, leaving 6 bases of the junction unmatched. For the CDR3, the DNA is TGTGCCAGTAGTTCGATGACAGGGATGAACACTGAAGCTTTCTTT. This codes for CASSSMTGMNTEAFF.

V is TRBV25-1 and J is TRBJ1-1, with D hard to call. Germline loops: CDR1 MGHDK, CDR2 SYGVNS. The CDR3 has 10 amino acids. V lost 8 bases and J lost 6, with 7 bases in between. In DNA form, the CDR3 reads TGTGCCAGCGGTTGGCCTGAAGCTTTCTTT. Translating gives CASGWPEAFF.

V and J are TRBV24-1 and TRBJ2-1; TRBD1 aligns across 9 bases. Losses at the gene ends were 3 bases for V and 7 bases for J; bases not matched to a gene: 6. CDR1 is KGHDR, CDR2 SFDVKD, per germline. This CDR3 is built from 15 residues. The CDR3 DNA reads TGTGCCACCAGTGATCATCAGGACAGGGGAAATGAGCAGTTCTTC. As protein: CATSDHQDRGNEQFF.

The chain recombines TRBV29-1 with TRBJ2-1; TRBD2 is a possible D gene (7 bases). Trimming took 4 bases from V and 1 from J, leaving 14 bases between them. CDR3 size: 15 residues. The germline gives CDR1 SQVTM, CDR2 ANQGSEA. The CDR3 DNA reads TGCAGCGTTGGGAGTGGGGGGGCATCCTACAATGAGCAGTTCTTC. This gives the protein CSVGSGGASYNEQFF.

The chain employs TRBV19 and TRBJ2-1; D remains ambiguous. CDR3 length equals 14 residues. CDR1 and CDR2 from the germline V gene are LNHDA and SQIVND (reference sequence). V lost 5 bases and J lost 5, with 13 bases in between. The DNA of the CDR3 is TGTGCCAGTAGTGTTCACAACGAGGACAATGAGCAGTTCTTC. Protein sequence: CASSVHNEDNEQFF.

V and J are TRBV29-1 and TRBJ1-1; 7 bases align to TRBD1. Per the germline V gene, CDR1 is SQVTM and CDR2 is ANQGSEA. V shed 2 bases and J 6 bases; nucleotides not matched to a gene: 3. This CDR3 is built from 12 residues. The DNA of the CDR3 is TGCAGCGTTGAACAGGGGGACGCTGAAGCTTTCTTT. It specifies CSVEQGDAEAFF.

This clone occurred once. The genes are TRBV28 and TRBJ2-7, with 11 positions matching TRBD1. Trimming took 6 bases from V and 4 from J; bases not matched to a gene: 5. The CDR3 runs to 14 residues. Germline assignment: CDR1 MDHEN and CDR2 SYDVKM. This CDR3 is CASSRGQGEYEQYF. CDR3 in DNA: TGTGCCAGCAGCCGGGGACAGGGGGAATACGAGCAGTACTTC.

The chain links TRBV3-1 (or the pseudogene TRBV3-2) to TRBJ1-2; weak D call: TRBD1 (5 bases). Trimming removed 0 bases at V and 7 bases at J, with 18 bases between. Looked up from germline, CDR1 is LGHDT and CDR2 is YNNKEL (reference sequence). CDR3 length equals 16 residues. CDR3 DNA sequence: TGTGCCAGCAGCCAAGACGAGTCAGGGTTAAGGGGTGGCTACACCTTC. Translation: CASSQDESGLRGGYTF.

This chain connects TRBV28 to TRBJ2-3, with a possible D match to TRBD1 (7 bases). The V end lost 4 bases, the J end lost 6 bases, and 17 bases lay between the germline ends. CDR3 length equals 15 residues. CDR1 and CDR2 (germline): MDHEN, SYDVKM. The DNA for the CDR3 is TGTGCCAGCAGTTCATCGCCAGGGGGGACGGATACGCAGTATTTT. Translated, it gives CASSSSPGGTDTQYF.

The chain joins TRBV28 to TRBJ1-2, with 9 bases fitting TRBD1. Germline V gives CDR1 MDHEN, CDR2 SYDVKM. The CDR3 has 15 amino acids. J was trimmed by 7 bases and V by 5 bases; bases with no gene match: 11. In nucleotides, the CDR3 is TGTGCCAGCAGTGAAATGGGACAGGGCGCTGCTGGCTACACCTTC. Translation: CASSEMGQGAAGYTF.

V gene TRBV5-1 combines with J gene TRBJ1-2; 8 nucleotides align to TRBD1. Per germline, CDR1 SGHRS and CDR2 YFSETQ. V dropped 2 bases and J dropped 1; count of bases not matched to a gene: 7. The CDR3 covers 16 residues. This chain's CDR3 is CASSLQGDTLNYGYTF. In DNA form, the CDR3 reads TGCGCCAGCAGCTTACAGGGGGACACCCTTAACTATGGCTACACCTTC.

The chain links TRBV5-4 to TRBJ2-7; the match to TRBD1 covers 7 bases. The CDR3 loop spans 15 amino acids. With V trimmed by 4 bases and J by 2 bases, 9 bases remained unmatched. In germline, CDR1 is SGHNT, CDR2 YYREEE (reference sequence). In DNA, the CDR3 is TGTGCCAGCAGCCTAACCGGGACAGCTACCTACGAGCAGTACTTC. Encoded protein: CASSLTGTATYEQYF.

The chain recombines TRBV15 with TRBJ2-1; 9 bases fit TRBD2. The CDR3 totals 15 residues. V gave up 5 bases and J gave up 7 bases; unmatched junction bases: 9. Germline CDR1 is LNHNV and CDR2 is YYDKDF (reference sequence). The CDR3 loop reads CATSLRPSGGNEQFF. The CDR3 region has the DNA TGTGCCACCAGCCTACGTCCCAGCGGGGGGAATGAGCAGTTCTTC.

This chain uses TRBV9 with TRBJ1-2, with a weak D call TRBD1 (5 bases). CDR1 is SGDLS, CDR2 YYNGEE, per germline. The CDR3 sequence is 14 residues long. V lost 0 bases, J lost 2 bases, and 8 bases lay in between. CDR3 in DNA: TGTGCCAGCAGCGTAGGGACAAGCAACTATGGCTACACCTTC. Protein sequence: CASSVGTSNYGYTF.

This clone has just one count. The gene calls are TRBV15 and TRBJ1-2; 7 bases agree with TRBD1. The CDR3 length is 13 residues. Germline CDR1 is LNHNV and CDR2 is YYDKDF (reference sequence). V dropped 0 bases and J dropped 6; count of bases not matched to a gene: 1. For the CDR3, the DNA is TGTGCCACCAGCAGAGATGGGACAGATGGCTACACCTTC. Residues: CATSRDGTDGYTF. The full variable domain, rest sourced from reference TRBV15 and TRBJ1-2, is DAMVIQNPRYQVTQFGKPVTLSCSQTLNHNVMYWYQQKSSQAPKLLFHYYDKDFNNEADTPDNFQSRRPNTSFCFLDIRSPGLGDTAMYLCATSRDGTDGYTFGSGTRLTVV.

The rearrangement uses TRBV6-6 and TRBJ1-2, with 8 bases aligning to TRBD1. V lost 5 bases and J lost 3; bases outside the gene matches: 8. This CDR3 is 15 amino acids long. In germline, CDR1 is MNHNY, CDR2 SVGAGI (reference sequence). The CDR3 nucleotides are TGTGCCAGCAGTGACAGGGGTTTCGGCTACTATGGCTACACCTTC. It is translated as CASSDRGFGYYGYTF.

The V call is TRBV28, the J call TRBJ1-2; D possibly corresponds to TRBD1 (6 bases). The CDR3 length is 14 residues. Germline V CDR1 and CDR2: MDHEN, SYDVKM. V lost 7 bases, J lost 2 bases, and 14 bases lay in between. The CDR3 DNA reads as TGTGCCAGCAATCCCGGTACAGGGAACTATGGCTACACCTTC. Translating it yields CASNPGTGNYGYTF.

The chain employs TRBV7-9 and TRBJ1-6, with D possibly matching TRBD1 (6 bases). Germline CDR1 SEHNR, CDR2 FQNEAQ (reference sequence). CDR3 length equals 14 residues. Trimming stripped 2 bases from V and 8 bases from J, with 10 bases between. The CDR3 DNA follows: TGTGCCAGCAGCTTACGGGACATCGATTCACCCCTCCACTTT. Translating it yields CASSLRDIDSPLHF.